One T cell receptor beta chain is described in this entry. This clone was found a few times. The specificity of this receptor is unknown. One base away there is no much larger clone; base qualities are not given. These data come from a study of blood T cell repertoires in COVID-19 (TCRdb year 2020). In terms of the full investigation: Collaborator samples came from the United States, Italy and Spain and covered acute and convalescent phases of COVID-19. A freely available public database, intended as a resource for researchers studying the immune response to SARS-CoV-2, is where the repertoires were released. The prospective study material was composed of cDNA or gDNA derived from T cells, B-cell-depleted T cells, or PBMCs. Where available, HLA class I and class II types were taken from metadata supplied by the sample provider and were not determined by assay-based typing. Nearly every sample came with metadata listing a de-identified subject ID, COVID-19 status, age in years and sex. The samples were drawn from two sources: the first 160 participants of the ongoing ImmuneRACE study, and 1,000 to 1,500 subjects contributed by 6 global collaborators. Subjects who had been exposed to COVID-19, were actively infected with it, or had recovered from it provided the deeply sampled blood TCRbeta repertoires that made up the dataset. Overall results and qualifications from the work: The amount of clinical and demographic metadata varied by source and participant and was provided uncurated.

The CDR3 starts with the cysteine, ends with the phenylalanine, and has 15 residues. Only the CDR3 DNA is retained, 45 bases long and in frame from the first base. The collaborating institutions used their own protocols to collect whole blood in K2EDTA tubes. For TCRbeta analysis, collaborator samples were shipped as frozen whole blood, as isolated PBMCs, or as DNA extracted from either sample type. TCRbeta CDR3 regions were amplified from genomic DNA using the immunoSEQ Assay, a bias-controlled multiplex PCR. On the authors' methods: The number of nucleated cells in each sample was estimated by amplification of reference gene primers within the assay. Sequence reads were collapsed and filtered to measure the absolute abundance of every unique TCRbeta CDR3 rearrangement. For each sample, productive Simpson clonality was calculated as the square root of Simpson's diversity index over productive rearrangements. The source is immuneACCESS, and TCRdb retained only in-frame sequences with V and J called. Part of the clones is not carried over; for the studies checked, unresolved V genes explain less than half of this, and the remainder is unexplained. V and J calls and clone size come straight from that table; D and trimming were deduced from the DNA. This sample gives approximately 210,000 clones in total; approximately 90% of them show up just once. Under 5% of the sample goes to the ten largest clones.

What was sequenced was peripheral blood. This chain joins TRBV21-1 to TRBJ2-7; the D call TRBD1 from the table was never checked on the DNA. TRBV21-1 is an annotated pseudogene. This TCR was recovered from a human donor in a cohort sampled during active COVID-19. The sequence in DNA is TGTGCCAGCAGCAAGACAGGGGATCCGTTGTACGAGCAGTACTTC. Its product reads: CASSKTGDPLYEQYF.